This TCR beta chain was identified during a study of control samples from healthy donors and cancer patients. Generated by immunoSEQ multiplex PCR, the TCRdb table keeps only in-frame clones and is missing some. Of around 31,000 clones in the sample, less than 95% were seen once. The TCR sequence derives from a man in his 60s in good health. Sequenced sample: blood.

The CDR3 spells CASSPEASFSGNTIYF. The DNA for the CDR3 is TGTGCCAGCAGCCCCGAGGCCAGTTTCTCTGGAAACACCATATATTTT. The chain employs TRBV5-6 and TRBJ1-3; D is uncertain. V gave up 4 bases and J gave up 0 bases, with 14 bases separating them. Germline CDR1 SGHDT, CDR2 YYEEEE. This CDR3 contains 16 residues.